This T cell receptor (beta chain) was identified during a study of blood T cell repertoires in COVID-19. The CDR3 extends over 14 amino acids. Trimming shortened V by 5 bases and J by 0 bases, and 9 bases separated the two germline ends. Germline CDR1 and CDR2: SGHNT and YENEEA. This table comes from immunoSEQ multiplex PCR, and its TCRdb copy is limited to in-frame clones, with some not included. The sample has under 200,000 clones; around 80% are singletons. The chain employs TRBV11-3 and TRBJ2-3, with D unclear. The sample taken for sequencing was PBMCs or T cells enriched from blood (not recorded which). This sequence originates from a man between 50 and 59 years old who had recovered from COVID-19. CDR3 in DNA: TGTGCCAGCAGCCCGACACGTAGCACAGATACGCAGTATTTT. Translated, it gives CASSPTRSTDTQYF.